The TCR beta chain described here comes from a study of blood T cell repertoires in COVID-19. Study-level information: The study drew acute and convalescent COVID-19 samples from the United States, Italy and Spain.

Sequenced by immunoSEQ multiplex PCR; TCRdb stores in-frame clones only, minus some. The table lists around 250,000 clones, around four fifths of them singletons, with under 2% in the top ten. Between the trimmed V and J ends, which lost 2 bases and 1 base, there was a span of 6 bases. Germline V gene lookup returns CDR1 SGHRS and CDR2 YFSETQ. This CDR3 is built from 13 residues. The chain employs TRBV5-1 and TRBJ1-1; D remains unclear. The clonotype comes from a woman older than 75 with acute or convalescent COVID-19. Sequencing input: peripheral blood. The CDR3 nucleotides read TGCGCCAGCAGCTTCGACACGAACACTGAAGCTTTCTTT. Its translation: CASSFDTNTEAFF.